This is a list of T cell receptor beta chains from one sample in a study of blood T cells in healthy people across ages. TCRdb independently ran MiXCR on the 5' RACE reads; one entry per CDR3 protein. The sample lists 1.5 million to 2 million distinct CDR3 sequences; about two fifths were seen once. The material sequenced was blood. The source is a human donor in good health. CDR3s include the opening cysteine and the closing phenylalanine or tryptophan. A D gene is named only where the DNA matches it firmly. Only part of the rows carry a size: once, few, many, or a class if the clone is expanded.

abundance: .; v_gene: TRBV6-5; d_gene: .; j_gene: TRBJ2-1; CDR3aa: CASSYSSWDLSSYNEQFF; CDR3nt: TGTGCCAGCAGTTACTCGAGTTGGGATTTAAGCTCCTACAATGAGCAGTTCTTC
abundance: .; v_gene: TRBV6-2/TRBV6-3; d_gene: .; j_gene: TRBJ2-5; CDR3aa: CASSYQFSQTQYF; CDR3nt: TGTGCCAGCAGTTACCAGTTTAGCCAGACCCAGTACTTC
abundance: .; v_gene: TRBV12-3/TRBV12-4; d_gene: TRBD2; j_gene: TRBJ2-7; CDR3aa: CASSFGTSFREQYF; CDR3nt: TGTGCCAGCAGTTTTGGGACTAGCTTCCGCGAGCAGTACTTC
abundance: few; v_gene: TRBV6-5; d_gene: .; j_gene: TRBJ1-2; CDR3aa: CASSYGGTGFWGYTF; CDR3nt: TGTGCCAGCAGTTACGGCGGGACGGGGTTTTGGGGCTACACCTTC
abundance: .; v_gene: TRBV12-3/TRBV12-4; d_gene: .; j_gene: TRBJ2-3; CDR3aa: CASSRRMGTDTQYF; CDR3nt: TGTGCCAGCAGCCGCCGGATGGGGACAGATACGCAGTATTTT
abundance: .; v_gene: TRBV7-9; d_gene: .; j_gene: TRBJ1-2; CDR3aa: CASSPPGTPSGGYTF; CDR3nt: TGTGCCAGCAGTCCGCCCGGGACACCCTCCGGGGGCTACACCTTC
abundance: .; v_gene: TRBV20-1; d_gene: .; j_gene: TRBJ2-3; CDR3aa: CSARDRRWQGREDTQYF; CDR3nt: TGCAGTGCTAGAGACCGCCGGTGGCAGGGGAGGGAAGATACGCAGTATTTT
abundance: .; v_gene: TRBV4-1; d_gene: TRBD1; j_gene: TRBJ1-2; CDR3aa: CASSQETGQGAFYYGYTF; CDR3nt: TGCGCCAGCAGCCAAGAAACCGGACAGGGGGCTTTTTACTATGGCTACACCTTC
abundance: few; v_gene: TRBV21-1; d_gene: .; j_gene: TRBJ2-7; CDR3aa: CASSKASTGPRTYEQYF; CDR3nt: TGTGCCAGCAGCAAAGCTAGTACAGGCCCACGAACCTACGAGCAGTACTTC
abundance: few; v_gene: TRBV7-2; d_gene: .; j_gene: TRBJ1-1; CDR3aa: CASSLVEGSAFF; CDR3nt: TGTGCCAGCAGCTTAGTTGAGGGTTCAGCTTTCTTT
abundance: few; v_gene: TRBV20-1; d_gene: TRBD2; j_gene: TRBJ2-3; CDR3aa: CSAGSGGPTDTQYF; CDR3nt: TGCAGTGCTGGTAGCGGGGGCCCAACAGATACGCAGTATTTT
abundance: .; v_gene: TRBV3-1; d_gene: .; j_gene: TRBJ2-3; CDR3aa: CASPGDTQYF; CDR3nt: TGTGCCAGCCCGGGAGATACGCAGTATTTT
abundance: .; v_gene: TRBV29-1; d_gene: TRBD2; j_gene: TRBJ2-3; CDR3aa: CSPTSELTDTQYF; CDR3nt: TGCAGCCCAACTAGCGAGCTAACAGATACGCAGTATTTT
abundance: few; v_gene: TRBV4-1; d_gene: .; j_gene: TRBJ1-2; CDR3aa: CASSPARENYGYTF; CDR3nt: TGCGCCAGCAGCCCCGCTAGAGAGAACTATGGCTACACCTTC
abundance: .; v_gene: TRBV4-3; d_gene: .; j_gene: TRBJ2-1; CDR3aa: CASSQEVVGVYNEQFF; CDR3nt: TGCGCCAGCAGCCAAGAGGTAGTGGGGGTTTACAATGAGCAGTTCTTC
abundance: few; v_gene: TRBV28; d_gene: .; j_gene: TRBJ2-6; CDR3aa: CASTPGRTRLSGANVLTF; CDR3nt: TGTGCCAGCACCCCCGGCAGGACTCGATTATCTGGGGCCAACGTCCTGACTTTC
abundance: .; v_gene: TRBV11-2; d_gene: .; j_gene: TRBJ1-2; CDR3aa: CASSLGAPQTNYGYTF; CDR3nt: TGTGCCAGCAGCTTAGGCGCGCCGCAGACCAACTATGGCTACACCTTC
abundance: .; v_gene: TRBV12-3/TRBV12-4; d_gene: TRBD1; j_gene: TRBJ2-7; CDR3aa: CASTDRDRGHEQYF; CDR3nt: TGTGCCAGCACCGACCGGGACAGGGGCCACGAGCAGTACTTC
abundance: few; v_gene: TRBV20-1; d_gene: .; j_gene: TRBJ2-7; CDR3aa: CSARVVGRNYEQYF; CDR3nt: TGCAGTGCGCGAGTGGTGGGACGGAATTACGAGCAGTACTTC
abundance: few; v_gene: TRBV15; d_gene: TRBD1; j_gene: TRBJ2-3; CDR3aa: CATSRDLGQATDTQYF; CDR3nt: TGTGCCACCAGCAGAGATTTAGGACAGGCCACAGATACGCAGTATTTT
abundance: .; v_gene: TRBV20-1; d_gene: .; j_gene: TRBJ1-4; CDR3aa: CSARTRGEKLFF; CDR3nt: TGCAGTGCTAGAACACGCGGTGAAAAACTGTTTTTT
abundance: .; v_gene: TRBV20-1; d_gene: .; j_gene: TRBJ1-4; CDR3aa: CSAPLFGYDEKLFF; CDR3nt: TGCAGTGCCCCGTTGTTTGGATACGATGAAAAACTGTTTTTT
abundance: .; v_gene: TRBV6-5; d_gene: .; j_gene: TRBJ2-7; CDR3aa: CASSYSGPRRSYEQYF; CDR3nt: TGTGCCAGCAGTTACTCGGGGCCCCGAAGGTCCTACGAGCAGTACTTC
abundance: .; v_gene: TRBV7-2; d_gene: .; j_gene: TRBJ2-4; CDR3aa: CASSLGNRIYQQYF; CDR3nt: TGTGCCAGCAGCTTAGGGAACAGGATCTACCAGCAGTACTTC
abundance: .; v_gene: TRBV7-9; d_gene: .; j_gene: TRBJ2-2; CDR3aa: CASSPEAWLFF; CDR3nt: TGTGCCAGCAGCCCCGAGGCATGGCTGTTTTTT
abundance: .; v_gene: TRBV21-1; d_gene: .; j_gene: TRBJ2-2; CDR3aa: CASSNAGQRAGELFF; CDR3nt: TGTGCCAGCAGCAACGCGGGACAGAGGGCCGGGGAGCTGTTTTTT
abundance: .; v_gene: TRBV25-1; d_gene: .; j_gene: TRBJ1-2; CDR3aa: CASREWTTGYGYTF; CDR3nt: TGTGCCAGCAGGGAATGGACGACGGGTTATGGCTACACCTTC
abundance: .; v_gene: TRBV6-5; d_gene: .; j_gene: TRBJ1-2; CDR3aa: CASSYSGGFNYGYTF; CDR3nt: TGTGCCAGCAGTTACTCAGGGGGTTTTAACTATGGCTACACCTTC
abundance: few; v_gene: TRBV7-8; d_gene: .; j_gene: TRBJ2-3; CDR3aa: CASSLDAGPTDNTDTQYF; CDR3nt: TGTGCCAGCAGCTTAGATGCGGGACCGACGGACAACACAGATACGCAGTATTTT
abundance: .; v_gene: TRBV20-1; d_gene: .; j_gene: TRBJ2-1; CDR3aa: CSASQWGPLYNEQFF; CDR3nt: TGCAGTGCTAGTCAGTGGGGTCCCCTCTACAATGAGCAGTTCTTC
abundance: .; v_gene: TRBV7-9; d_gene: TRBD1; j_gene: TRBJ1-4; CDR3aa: CASSSPGGGINEKLFF; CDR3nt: TGTGCCAGCAGCTCACCAGGGGGGGGGATTAATGAAAAACTGTTTTTT
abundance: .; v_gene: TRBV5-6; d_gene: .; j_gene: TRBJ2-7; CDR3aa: CASSLLLSNHEQYF; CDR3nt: TGTGCCAGCAGCTTGTTGTTATCGAACCACGAGCAGTACTTC
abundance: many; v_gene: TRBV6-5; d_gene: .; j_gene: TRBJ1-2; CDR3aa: CASSSPGTYGYTF; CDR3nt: TGTGCCAGCAGTTCACCAGGGACCTATGGCTACACCTTC
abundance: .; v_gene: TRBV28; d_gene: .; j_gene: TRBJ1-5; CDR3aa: CASSFPASGAAYQETQHF; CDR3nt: TGTGCCAGCAGTTTCCCGGCTAGCGGGGCCGCCTACCAAGAGACCCAGCATTTT
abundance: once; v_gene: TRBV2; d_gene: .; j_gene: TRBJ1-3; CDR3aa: CANSEIVGSTIYF; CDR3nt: TGTGCCAACAGTGAAATCGTGGGGAGCACCATATATTTT
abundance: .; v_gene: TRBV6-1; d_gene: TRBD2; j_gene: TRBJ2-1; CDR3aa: CASSVISGTYNEQFF; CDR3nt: TGTGCCAGCAGTGTCATTAGCGGGACCTACAATGAGCAGTTCTTC
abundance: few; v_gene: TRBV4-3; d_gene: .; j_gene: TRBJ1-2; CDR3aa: CASSHGEGSYTF; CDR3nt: TGCGCCAGCAGCCATGGGGAGGGGAGCTACACCTTC
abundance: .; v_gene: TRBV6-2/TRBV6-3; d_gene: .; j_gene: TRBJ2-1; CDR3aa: CASRSRDSSYNEQFF; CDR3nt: TGTGCCAGCAGATCCCGGGACTCTTCCTACAATGAGCAGTTCTTC
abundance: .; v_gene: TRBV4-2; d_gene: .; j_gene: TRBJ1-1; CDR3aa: CASSQDSHAGTGAFF; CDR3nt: TGTGCCAGCAGCCAAGATTCACACGCGGGGACTGGAGCTTTCTTT
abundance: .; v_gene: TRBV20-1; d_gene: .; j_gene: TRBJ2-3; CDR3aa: CSAAGRTSTDTQYF; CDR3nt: TGCAGTGCCGCCGGTAGGACTAGCACAGATACGCAGTATTTT
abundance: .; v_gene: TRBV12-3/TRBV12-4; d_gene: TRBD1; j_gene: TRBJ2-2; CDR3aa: CASSPRGTGGGELFF; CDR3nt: TGTGCCAGCAGTCCCCGGGGGACAGGTGGGGGGGAGCTGTTTTTT